Listed below are T cell receptor beta chains from one sample, sequenced in a study of T cell repertoires in cytomegalovirus infection. Using its own MiXCR run on the reads, TCRdb lists one record per CDR3 protein. The sample lists almost 550,000 distinct CDR3 sequences; about 15% were seen once. Sequenced sample: CD8+ T cells from PBMCs. Every receptor here comes from a human donor in good health (CMV status not recorded). Some clones in this sample may be carry-over from other donors' samples. CDR3s include the opening cysteine and the closing phenylalanine or tryptophan. The D gene is left open where the match is weak. Clone sizes are given selectively: once, few, many, or a class where the clone is expanded.

j_call d_call v_call clone_size cdr3_nt cdr3_aa
TRBJ1-1 - TRBV6-1 - TGTGCCAGCAGTACTGACGGACCGCGGTACACTGAAGCTGTCTTT CASSTDGPRYTEAVF
TRBJ2-7 TRBD1 TRBV19 - TGTGCCAGTAGTCCTTCCGGGACAGAGCCTCTCTCGGAGCAGTACTTC CASSPSGTEPLSEQYF
TRBJ2-5 TRBD2 TRBV9 - TGTGCCAGCAGCGCAACTAGCGGGGGGGGGCAAGAGACCCAGTACTTC CASSATSGGGQETQYF
TRBJ2-1 - TRBV19 few TGTGCCAGTAGTATAGCGGGAGAAACCTACAATGAGCAGTTCTTC CASSIAGETYNEQFF
TRBJ2-7 - TRBV5-1 - TGCGCCAGCAGCTTTCAGGTCTCCTACGAGCAGTACTTC CASSFQVSYEQYF
TRBJ2-3 - TRBV7-9 - TGTGCCAGCAGCTCAACGGCGGGATCCGACGGGGATACGCAGTATTTT CASSSTAGSDGDTQYF
TRBJ2-3 - TRBV28 - TGTGCCAGCAGTTTTTCTTACAGCCGCACAGATACGCAGTATTTT CASSFSYSRTDTQYF
TRBJ2-7 TRBD2 TRBV7-3 many TGTGCCAGCAGCCCCGGTCGGGGGGGCCTACTCGAGCAGTACTTC CASSPGRGGLLEQYF
TRBJ2-1 TRBD2 TRBV7-3 many TGTGCCAGCAGCTCCTCCGGGACTAGCGGGGAGGATGAGCAGTTCTTC CASSSSGTSGEDEQFF
TRBJ2-7 TRBD2 TRBV7-2 many TGTGCCAGCAGCTATCTAGCGGGAGGGGACGAGCAGTACTTC CASSYLAGGDEQYF
TRBJ1-2 - TRBV27 - TGTGCCAGCAGTCGAAACCCCAGGCTCTATGGCTACACCTTC CASSRNPRLYGYTF
TRBJ2-1 - TRBV5-1 many TGCGCCAGCAGCTTGGTGGAGGGTCCGGTCGATGAGCAGTTCTTC CASSLVEGPVDEQFF
TRBJ1-2 - TRBV5-1 - TGCGCCAGCAGCTTGGCCGAAGCCGGGGAGAAGAACTACACCTTC CASSLAEAGEKNYTF
TRBJ2-2 - TRBV24-1 - TGTGCCACCAGTGTGGATGCAAACACCGGGGAGCTGTTTTTT CATSVDANTGELFF
TRBJ2-3 TRBD2 TRBV14 few TGTGCCAGCAGCCAAGTTCGGCGGGGGACCGGGGATACGCAGTATTTT CASSQVRRGTGDTQYF
TRBJ2-2 - TRBV19 many TGTGCCAGTAGTACTACAGGGTCCACCGGGGAGCTGTTTTTT CASSTTGSTGELFF
TRBJ1-1 TRBD1 TRBV12-3/TRBV12-4 many TGTGCCAGCAGTACAGGGGTGACTGAAGCTTTCTTT CASSTGVTEAFF
TRBJ1-4 - TRBV19 - TGTGCCAGTAGTACCCGCGCGACAACTAATGAAAAACTGTTTTTT CASSTRATTNEKLFF
TRBJ2-1 - TRBV19 - TGTGCCAGTAGTAATTCTAGGAGCTCCTACAATGAGCAGTTCTTC CASSNSRSSYNEQFF
TRBJ2-1 - TRBV12-3/TRBV12-4 many TGTGCCAGCAACCTAGGTAGTCCCAATGAGCAGTTCTTC CASNLGSPNEQFF
TRBJ2-7 TRBD1 TRBV7-2 many TGTGCCAGCAGCCCTCCTGACAGGGATTGGTCCGAGCAGTACTTC CASSPPDRDWSEQYF
TRBJ2-3 TRBD2 TRBV5-1 - TGCGCCAGCAGCTTGGCCGAAGCGGGGGGGTTTACAGATACGCAGTATTTT CASSLAEAGGFTDTQYF
TRBJ2-2 - TRBV4-1 - TGCGCCAGCAGCCAAGAGGCAGGTTACACCGGGGAGCTGTTTTTT CASSQEAGYTGELFF
TRBJ1-2 - TRBV29-1 few TGCAGCGTTGTTACCAGGGGTGACCGTGGCTACACCTTC CSVVTRGDRGYTF
TRBJ2-7 - TRBV7-9 few TGTGCCAGCAGCTTATACGAACAGGATCAGTACTTC CASSLYEQDQYF
TRBJ2-3 - TRBV11-2 few TGTGCCAGCAGCCCATGGTGGAGGGGGCACAGGGAGACAGATACGCAGTATTTT CASSPWWRGHRETDTQYF
TRBJ2-7 TRBD2 TRBV9 few TGTGCCAGCAGCGTAGGGGTGGGGACTACCTACGAGCAGTACTTC CASSVGVGTTYEQYF
TRBJ1-5 - TRBV6-1 many TGTGCCAGCAGTAAACCCCGGGACATTGTCAATCAGCCCCAGCATTTT CASSKPRDIVNQPQHF
TRBJ2-2 TRBD1 TRBV6-5 - TGTGCCAGCAGTTACACAGGGGGTACCACCGGGGAGCTGTTTTTT CASSYTGGTTGELFF
TRBJ2-5 TRBD2 TRBV18 few TGTGCCAGCTCTTCCGGGACTAGCTTCGTTTGGGACACCCAGTACTTC CASSSGTSFVWDTQYF
TRBJ2-7 TRBD1 TRBV2 many TGTGCCAGCAGTCCTCAGGACAGGGACCACGAGCAGTACTTC CASSPQDRDHEQYF
TRBJ1-1 - TRBV6-1 many TGTGCCAGCGTCCCGACGAACACTGAAGCTTTCTTT CASVPTNTEAFF
TRBJ1-4 - TRBV27 - TGTGCCAGCAGGGACCGACGGTGGAATGAAAAACTGTTTTTT CASRDRRWNEKLFF
TRBJ2-7 TRBD1 TRBV19 - TGTGCCAGTAGTATCCGGGACAGGGACGCTTACGAGCAGTACTTC CASSIRDRDAYEQYF
TRBJ1-5 - TRBV10-3 - TGTGCCATCAGTGAGTCAATTAGCAATCAGCCCCAGCATTTT CAISESISNQPQHF
TRBJ1-5 - TRBV2 few TGTGCCAGCACCGCCGACGGATATAGCAATCAGCCCCAGCATTTT CASTADGYSNQPQHF
TRBJ2-1 - TRBV20-1 few TGCAGTTTAGAATGGCTCTACAATGAGCAGTTCTTC CSLEWLYNEQFF
TRBJ2-5 TRBD1 TRBV3-1 few TGTGCCAGCAGCCGCCCGCTGCCAGGGGGCAACCAAGAGACCCAGTACTTC CASSRPLPGGNQETQYF
TRBJ2-7 - TRBV4-1 few TGCGCCAGCAGCCAAGGGAGGCAGGGCAAAAGCGAGCAGTACTTC CASSQGRQGKSEQYF
TRBJ1-4 - TRBV7-9 few TGTGCCAGCAGACCTACAGGAGTGGGTGAAAAACTGTTTTTT CASRPTGVGEKLFF
TRBJ2-7 - TRBV7-2 many TGTGCCAGCAGCGACCGCGTCCAGTCCCCTTACGAGCAGTACTTC CASSDRVQSPYEQYF
TRBJ1-1 - TRBV11-3 - TGTGCCAGCAGCCCCGGAGCAGAGAGCACTGAAGCTTTCTTT CASSPGAESTEAFF
TRBJ2-7 TRBD1 TRBV6-2/TRBV6-3 few TGTGCCAGCACCCAGACAGGGTTTAGGCGTGCCTACGAGCAGTACTTC CASTQTGFRRAYEQYF
TRBJ2-7 TRBD2 TRBV20-1 many TGCAGTGCTAGACCAACTAGCGGGAGGCACGAGCAGTACTTC CSARPTSGRHEQYF
TRBJ1-1 - TRBV11-2 - TGTGCCAGCAGCACCAGAGATGAAGCTTTCTTT CASSTRDEAFF
TRBJ1-5 - TRBV20-1 - TGCAGTGCTAGAGATATCGAGCTTCCCCAGCATTTT CSARDIELPQHF
TRBJ2-7 - TRBV7-9 many TGTGCCAGCAGCCTCCCCGGTTTTGAGCAGTACTTC CASSLPGFEQYF
TRBJ1-3 - TRBV27 few TGTGCCAGCAGTTTAAGCAGGGCGCCTGGAAACACCATATATTTT CASSLSRAPGNTIYF
TRBJ2-7 - TRBV10-3 many TGTGCCATCAGCGATAATTCGGGTCCCAACTACGAGCAGTACTTC CAISDNSGPNYEQYF
TRBJ1-1 - TRBV19 few TGTGCCAGTAGTATAAGGACAATTAACACTGAAGCTTTCTTT CASSIRTINTEAFF
TRBJ2-3 - TRBV5-8 - TGTGCCAGCAGCGACCAAGGGTCCAACACAGATACGCAGTATTTT CASSDQGSNTDTQYF
TRBJ2-6 - TRBV29-1 - TGCAGCGTTGAAGATCGGAACAGGGAGGCTGGGGCCAACGTCCTGACTTTC CSVEDRNREAGANVLTF
TRBJ2-7 TRBD1 TRBV19 few TGTGCCAGTAGTACGACCGGGACAGGGGGATACGAGCAGTACTTC CASSTTGTGGYEQYF
TRBJ1-1 TRBD1 TRBV6-5 many TGTGCCAGCTCGATCGGACAGGGGTTGAACACTGAAGCTTTCTTT CASSIGQGLNTEAFF
TRBJ2-5 - TRBV7-9 many TGTGCCAGCAGCTTTGAGGGGCGAGAGACCCAGTACTTC CASSFEGRETQYF
TRBJ2-7 TRBD1 TRBV6-6 few TGTGCCAGCAGTCTGACAGGGCTCGAGCAGTACTTC CASSLTGLEQYF
TRBJ2-1 - TRBV28 many TGTGCCAGCAGTTTGGGGACACCTAATGAGCAGTTCTTC CASSLGTPNEQFF
TRBJ2-7 TRBD2 TRBV29-1 many TGCAGCGTTGTAGGCCAGGCGCTGGGACTAGCGGGAGGAGGCTACGAGCAGTACTTC CSVVGQALGLAGGGYEQYF